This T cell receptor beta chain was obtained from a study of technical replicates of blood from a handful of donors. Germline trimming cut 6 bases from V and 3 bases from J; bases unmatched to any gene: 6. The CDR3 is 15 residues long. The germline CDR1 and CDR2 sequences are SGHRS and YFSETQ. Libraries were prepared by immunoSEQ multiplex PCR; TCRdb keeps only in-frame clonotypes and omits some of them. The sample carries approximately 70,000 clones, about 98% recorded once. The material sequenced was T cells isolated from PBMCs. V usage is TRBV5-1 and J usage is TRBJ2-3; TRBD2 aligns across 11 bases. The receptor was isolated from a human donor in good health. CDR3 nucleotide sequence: TGCGCCAGCACGGTATTAGCGGGGGGGACAGATACGCAGTATTTT. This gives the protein CASTVLAGGTDTQYF.